The clone carrying this TCR beta chain has only a few counts. Universal primer sites and UMIs were introduced during 5'RACE template-switching synthesis of TCR cDNA. TCRdb called the 5' RACE reads again in MiXCR, with one record for every CDR3 protein. The table includes a few hundred thousand distinct CDR3 sequences, around 8.1% detected once. Between the trimmed V and J ends, which lost 5 bases and 2 bases, there was a span of 11 bases. This CDR3 is 14 amino acids long. Germline V gene sequence: CDR1 SGHTA, CDR2 FQGNSA. The entry originates in a study of T cells after yellow fever vaccination. The sample in question was PBMCs, obtained 35 to 50 days after the first yellow fever vaccination. This sequence was found in a man in his late teens or twenties who received the YFV17D yellow fever vaccine. V gene TRBV7-2 combines with J gene TRBJ2-3; the D is unclear. The CDR3 spells CASSTFRHTDTQYF. In DNA, the CDR3 is TGTGCCAGCAGCACATTCCGCCACACAGATACGCAGTATTTT.